What follows are 22 T cell receptor beta chains derived from one specimen sequenced in a study of regulatory T cells in long-lasting Graves disease. Time point: newly diagnosed GD, antithyroid drugs for less than 3 months. The TCR library was made from RNA extracted from PBMCs. Libraries of TCR beta came from iRepertoire HTBI primers plus Arm-PCR of CDR3 regions. A single record per CDR3 protein comes from TCRdb applying MiXCR to the multiplex PCR reads. Of a few hundred thousand distinct CDR3 sequences in the sample, roughly 15% are singletons; the top ten hold approximately 15%. This same sample was also part of a study on T cells in Graves' hyperthyroidism and ophthalmopathy.

The sample here was peripheral blood mononuclear cells (PBMCs), taken at new diagnosis, from a patient treated with antithyroid drugs. These receptors all stem from a woman aged 50 to 60 with Graves disease.

The CDR3 nucleotides are TGTGCCAGCAGTTTAGCCACCCGGACAACCGGGACCCCCCACGAGCAGTACTTC. Translated: CASSLATRTTGTPHEQYF. V gene TRBV27 combines with J gene TRBJ2-7; D tentatively reads TRBD1 or TRBD2 (5 bases each). The CDR3 extends over 18 amino acids. V shed 2 bases and J shed 5 bases, with 25 bases lying between them. Germline CDR1 MNHEY, CDR2 SMNVEV (reference sequence).

In its sample, this clonotype was seen many times. This chain connects TRBV4-1 to TRBJ2-7; maybe TRBD1 (6 bases). Germline V gives CDR1 MGHRA, CDR2 YSYEKL. CDR3 size: 17 residues. With 2 bases removed from V and 0 bases from J, the gap between germline ends came to 17 bases. The CDR3 region is CASSQSIPGTTSYEQYF. The CDR3, as DNA: TGCGCCAGCAGCCAATCGATCCCCGGGACAACCTCCTACGAGCAGTACTTC.

The table lists this clonotype with many counts. The J gene is TRBJ2-3, the V gene TRBV2; tentative D call: TRBD1 (6 bases). The CDR3 runs 13 residues. CDR1 and CDR2 (germline): SNHLY, FYNNEI. The CDR3: CAIRQGRVDTQYF. In nucleotides, the CDR3 is TGTGCAATCAGGCAGGGGCGAGTGGATACGCAGTATTTT.

The rearrangement joins TRBV20-1 to TRBJ1-4; 9 nucleotides agree with TRBD1. This CDR3 contains 15 residues. Germline V gives CDR1 DFQATT, CDR2 SNEGSKA (reference sequence). Trimming removed 0 bases from V and 4 bases from J; junction bases left unmatched: 3. The CDR3 nucleotides are TGCAGTGCTAGAGAACAGGGGGCGATTAATGAAAAACTGTTTTTT. Translated: CSAREQGAINEKLFF.

The chain carries TRBV10-1 and TRBJ1-1; possibly TRBD1 for D (6 bases). The CDR3 sequence is 13 residues long. Trimming shortened V by 8 bases and J by 3 bases, and 13 bases separated the two germline ends. The V gene's germline CDR1 is WNHNN and CDR2 SYGVQD (reference sequence). In nucleotides, the CDR3 is TGCGCCAGCTCTCGACAGGCCGACACTGAAGCTTTCTTT. Its protein product is CASSRQADTEAFF.

Regarding this clonotype: A much larger clone lies one base from this, so it may be a read error. The V and J genes are TRBV5-1 and TRBJ2-3; 8 bases are shared with TRBD1. The CDR3 sequence is 16 residues long. Germline CDR1 SGHRS, CDR2 YFSETQ. As DNA, the CDR3 is TGCGCCAGCAGCATGCCCCGGACAGGGCCGAAAGATGCGCAGTATTTT. It yields the protein CASSMPRTGPKDAQYF.

This clonotype was observed many times. The rearrangement uses TRBV7-9 and TRBJ1-2; possible D gene TRBD1, 5 bases. The germline gives CDR1 SEHNR, CDR2 FQNEAQ (reference sequence). The CDR3 is made up of 15 amino acids. Trimming left V 2 bases short and J 0 bases short, with 10 bases between. CDR3 sequence (DNA): TGTGCCAGCAGCTTATCAGGGTTGGCTAACTATGGCTACACCTTC. Protein product: CASSLSGLANYGYTF.

In this sample, this clonotype turned up a few times. This rearrangement joins TRBV4-1 to TRBJ2-3, with 11 bases that match TRBD1. J lost 5 bases, V lost 5 bases, and 6 bases had no gene match. Germline V gene lookup returns CDR1 MGHRA and CDR2 YSYEKL. This CDR3 has 15 residues. The CDR3 spells CASSTRTGGLDTQYF. CDR3 nucleotides: TGCGCCAGCAGCACCCGGACAGGGGGCTTAGATACGCAGTATTTT.

This clonotype was recorded many times. The V gene is TRBV27, the J gene TRBJ2-2, with 8 bases lining up with TRBD2. The CDR3 contains 16 residues. Germline loops: CDR1 MNHEY, CDR2 SMNVEV (reference sequence). With V trimmed by 4 bases and J by 0 bases, 4 bases remained unmatched. CDR3 residues: CASSSLSGANTGELFF. Here the CDR3 DNA reads TGTGCCAGCAGTTCCCTTAGCGGGGCGAACACCGGGGAGCTGTTTTTT.

This clonotype was seen only a few times. The genes are TRBV29-1 and TRBJ2-2, with D possibly TRBD2 on 6 matching bases. V dropped 4 bases and J dropped 4 bases, with 10 bases sitting between them. The germline CDR1 and CDR2 sequences are SQVTM and ANQGSEA. The CDR3 spans 13 residues. The CDR3 coding sequence is TGCAGCGTTGGATCCGGGGGCACCGGGGAGCTGTTTTTT. As protein: CSVGSGGTGELFF.

This clonotype was observed at least ten times. This rearrangement joins TRBV9 to TRBJ2-1; D not resolved. The germline gives CDR1 SGDLS, CDR2 YYNGEE. This CDR3 spans 16 amino acids. V was pared by 6 bases and J by 9 bases, with 25 bases between. DNA of the CDR3: TGTGCCAGCACTAACCCCCTAGGTGGCTTGGAGAGTGAGCAGTTCTTC. This translates into CASTNPLGGLESEQFF.

The chain carries TRBV6-9 and TRBJ1-1, with TRBD1 as a possible D gene (5 bases). The CDR3 sequence is 15 residues long. CDR1 is MNHGY, CDR2 SVAAGI, per germline. Trimming took 3 bases from V and 1 from J, leaving 12 bases between them. CDR3 sequence: CASSYGGNTNTEAFF. CDR3 bases: TGTGCCAGCAGTTACGGGGGAAACACGAACACTGAAGCTTTCTTT.

Details on this clonotype: This may be a read error, as it is one base from a much larger clone. The chain joins TRBV28 to TRBJ1-1, with unresolved D. The germline V gene has CDR1 MDHEN and CDR2 SYDVKM. This CDR3 has 13 amino acids. DNA for the CDR3: TGTGGCAGCAGTTTAGTTCAGGTCAGCAAGTCTTTCTTT. The encoded protein is CGSSLVQVSKSFF.

This clonotype was seen repeatedly, ten times or more. The chain uses TRBV5-1 and TRBJ2-3; TRBD1 is a possible D gene (6 bases). Trimming pared 7 bases from V and 0 bases from J, leaving 12 bases between. This CDR3 spans 14 amino acids. The V gene's germline CDR1 is SGHRS and CDR2 YFSETQ. The CDR3 region has the DNA TGCGCCAGCTTAGACAGGATGAGCACAGATACGCAGTATTTT. This sequence encodes CASLDRMSTDTQYF.

There are many counts of this clonotype. The chain employs TRBV7-2 and TRBJ2-3; possibly TRBD2 for D (6 bases). In germline, CDR1 is SGHTA, CDR2 FQGNSA. The V and J ends lost 2 bases and 2 bases respectively, with 14 bases between them. CDR3 length equals 16 residues. CDR3 DNA: TGTGCCAGCAGCTTACGGGGGAGTCATCTCACAGATACGCAGTATTTT. This codes for CASSLRGSHLTDTQYF.

In this sample, this clonotype turned up many times. The rearrangement uses TRBV27 and TRBJ2-1; 7 bases match TRBD2. The J segment lost 3 bases and the V segment lost 7 bases, leaving 6 bases of the junction unmatched. The CDR3 has 14 amino acids. From germline, CDR1 is MNHEY and CDR2 SMNVEV (reference sequence). CDR3 region: CASTPGGHYNEQFF. CDR3 DNA: TGTGCCAGCACACCGGGAGGTCACTACAATGAGCAGTTCTTC.

The sample holds many counts of this clonotype. The chain has TRBV3-1 and TRBJ1-1; perhaps TRBD1 as D (5 bases). V was shortened by 1 base and J by 5 bases, with 8 bases between the two germline ends. Germline V gene data show CDR1 as LGHDT and CDR2 as YNNKEL (reference sequence). The CDR3 spans 13 residues. CDR3 amino acids: CASSQAGGTEAFF. The CDR3 DNA follows: TGTGCCAGCAGCCAAGCGGGGGGGACTGAAGCTTTCTTT. The whole variable domain, filled in from reference TRBV3-1 and TRBJ1-1, reads DTAVSQTPKYLVTQMGNDKSIKCEQNLGHDTMYWYKQDSKKFLKIMFSYNNKELIINETVPNRFSPKSPDKAHLNLHINSLELGDSAVYFCASSQAGGTEAFFGQGTRLTVV.

Comment on this clonotype: This may be a read error: a much more frequent sequence differs by one nucleotide. The rearrangement uses TRBV5-1 and TRBJ2-3, with D possibly TRBD1 on 5 matching bases. Gene TRBJ1-1 matches the end of the DNA better, so the J call may be wrong. Germline V lookup: CDR1 SGHRS, CDR2 YFSETQ. The CDR3 has 14 residues. The CDR3 here is CTSSSGTIRTEAFF. CDR3 sequence (DNA): TGCACCAGCAGCTCGGGGACCATCAGAACTGAAGCTTTCTTT.

This clonotype showed up many times. The gene calls are TRBV12-3 or TRBV12-4 and TRBJ2-2; 10 positions agree with TRBD2. J was trimmed by 5 bases and V by 9 bases; bases with no gene match: 3. The CDR3 extends over 13 amino acids. CDR3 sequence: CASWTSGTGELFF. CDR3 DNA sequence: TGTGCCAGTTGGACTAGCGGAACCGGGGAGCTGTTTTTT.

This clonotype has a handful of counts. The junction departs from the called germline gene at one end, perhaps through a read error. This sequence joins TRBV29-1 and TRBJ2-7; the D is unclear. The length of the CDR3 is 11 residues. The V gene's germline CDR1 is SQVTM and CDR2 ANQGSEA. As DNA, the CDR3 is TGCAGCGTTGTCCGGGTAGACGAGCAGTGCTTC. Protein product: CSVVRVDEQCF.

This clonotype was counted ten times or more. The J gene is TRBJ2-1, the V gene TRBV3-1; 9 bases are shared with TRBD2. The CDR3 is 16 amino acids. The trim removed 0 bases at V and 8 bases at J, leaving 8 bases unmatched. Germline V CDR1 and CDR2: LGHDT, YNNKEL (reference sequence). The CDR3 is CASSQDRTSGLDEQFF. The CDR3 DNA reads as TGTGCCAGCAGCCAAGATCGTACTAGCGGGTTAGATGAGCAGTTCTTC.

A few counts support this clonotype. CDR3 nucleotides: TGTGCCAGCAGCTTAATGGACGGGAGGCTAGATACGCAGTATTTT. Its translation is CASSLMDGRLDTQYF. The gene calls are TRBV7-9 and TRBJ2-3, with 7 bases aligning to TRBD2. Looked up from germline, CDR1 is SEHNR and CDR2 is FQNEAQ (reference sequence). With V trimmed by 2 bases and J by 5 bases, 7 bases remained unmatched. CDR3 size: 15 residues.